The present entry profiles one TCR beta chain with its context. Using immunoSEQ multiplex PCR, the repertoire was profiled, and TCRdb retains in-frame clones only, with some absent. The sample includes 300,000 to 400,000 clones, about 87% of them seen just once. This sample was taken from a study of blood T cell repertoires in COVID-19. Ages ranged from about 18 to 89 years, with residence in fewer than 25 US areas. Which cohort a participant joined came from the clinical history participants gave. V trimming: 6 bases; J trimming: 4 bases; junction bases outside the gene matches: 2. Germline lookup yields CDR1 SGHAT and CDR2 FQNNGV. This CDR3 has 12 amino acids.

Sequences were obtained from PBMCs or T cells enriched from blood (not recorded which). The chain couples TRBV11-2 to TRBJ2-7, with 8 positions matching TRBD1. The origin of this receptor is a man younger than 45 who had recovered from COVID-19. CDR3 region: CASRQGEYEQYF. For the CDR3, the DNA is TGTGCCAGCAGACAGGGGGAATACGAGCAGTACTTC. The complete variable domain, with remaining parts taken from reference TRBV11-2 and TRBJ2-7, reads EAGVAQSPRYKIIEKRQSVAFWCNPISGHATLYWYQQILGQGPKLLIQFQNNGVVDDSQLPKDRFSAERLKGVDSTLKIQPAKLEDSAVYLCASRQGEYEQYFGPGTRLTVT.